These 7 T cell receptor beta chains came from one sample sequenced in a study of T cell responses to AZD1222 COVID-19 vaccine (dated by TCRdb to about 2021). The time point label on this specimen signifies: about 28 days (+/-7) after the second vaccine dose. This specimen's treatment or condition label, per the study, means: meningococcal conjugate vaccine given as trial control. Receptor libraries were prepared by the immunoSEQ multiplex PCR assay. TCRdb holds this immuneACCESS table with in-frame rearrangements only. Some clones are missing; in checked studies, unresolved V genes explain under half, and the rest has no known cause. The sample data list roughly 200,000 clones, and about 94% of these were observed just once. In total, the top ten clones hold about 1.5% of the sample. The sample here was peripheral blood, taken 28 days after the second dose of the MenACWY control vaccine. The source is an adult who received the MenACWY meningococcal vaccine as a control.

The J gene is TRBJ1-4, the V gene TRBV6-5; maybe TRBD1 (6 bases). Per the germline V gene, CDR1 is MNHEY and CDR2 is SVGAGI. This CDR3 has 15 residues. The V end lost 5 bases, the J end lost 4 bases, and 14 bases lay between the germline ends. The CDR3 is CASSNNRVVNEKLFF. The CDR3 DNA is TGTGCCAGCAGTAACAACAGGGTCGTTAATGAAAAACTGTTTTTT.

Only one count was recorded for this clone. The V and J genes are TRBV10-3 and TRBJ2-7; 12 bases line up with TRBD1. V lost 5 bases and J lost 9; bases outside the gene matches: 8. Germline V CDR1 and CDR2: ENHRY, SYGVKD. The CDR3 has 14 amino acids. CDR3 bases: TGTGCCATCAGTACGGGACAGGGGGCCTTAGGGCAGTACTTC. Protein product: CAISTGQGALGQYF.

V and J are TRBV27 and TRBJ1-5; 11 nucleotides match TRBD1. The V gene end was trimmed by 5 bases and the J gene end by 3 bases; junction bases not matched to a gene: 6. The CDR3 consists of 16 residues. Germline CDR1 is MNHEY and CDR2 is SMNVEV (reference sequence). CDR3 sequence reads: CASSPRTGGFNQPQHF. CDR3 bases: TGTGCCAGCAGTCCGAGGACAGGGGGCTTCAATCAGCCCCAGCATTTT.

The chain recombines TRBV5-1 with TRBJ2-3; the match to TRBD1 covers 8 bases. CDR1 is SGHRS, CDR2 YFSETQ, per germline. There are 15 residues in the CDR3. Trimming at V came to 4 bases and at J to 4 bases, leaving 8 bases not matched to a gene. The CDR3 DNA sequence: TGCGCCAGCAGCCACCAGGGGGCGCACGCAGATACGCAGTATTTT. Translation: CASSHQGAHADTQYF.

CDR3 sequence: CASSRDRMNGYTF. CDR3 DNA sequence: TGTGCCAGTAGCCGGGACAGGATGAATGGCTACACCTTC. The chain has TRBV19 and TRBJ1-2; TRBD1 aligns across 8 bases. The CDR3 contains 13 residues. V lost 6 bases, J lost 6 bases, and 6 bases stayed unmatched. Germline lookup yields CDR1 LNHDA and CDR2 SQIVND (reference sequence).

V and J are TRBV19 and TRBJ1-6; no clear D. CDR3 length: 13 residues. In germline, CDR1 is LNHDA, CDR2 SQIVND (reference sequence). The V end was cut by 4 bases, the J end by 8 bases, with 9 bases between. The CDR3 protein is CASSKNSDSPLHF. The CDR3 DNA reads TGTGCCAGTAGTAAAAACAGTGATTCACCCCTCCACTTT. Based on the CDR3 plus reference TRBV19 and TRBJ1-6, the full variable domain is DGGITQSPKYLFRKEGQNVTLSCEQNLNHDAMYWYRQDPGQGLRLIYYSQIVNDFQKGDIAEGYSVSREKKESFPLTVTSAQKNPTAFYLCASSKNSDSPLHFGNGTRLTVT.

The chain recombines TRBV3-1 (or the pseudogene TRBV3-2) with TRBJ2-7; D not certain. The V and J ends lost 4 bases and 6 bases respectively, with 10 bases between them. Germline CDR1 and CDR2: LGHDT and YNNKEL (reference sequence). The CDR3 consists of 12 residues. The CDR3 bases are TGTGCCAGCAGCCGACCGGGTGGCGAGCAGTACTTC. Its translation is CASSRPGGEQYF.